These T cell receptor beta chains were read from a single sample in a study of T cell changes during pregnancy in multiple sclerosis. The table came from immunoSEQ multiplex PCR; TCRdb's copy has only in-frame clones and leaves some out. The repertoire consists of tens of thousands of clones, with 92% occurring once and the leading ten covering 0.65% to 0.9%. Sequenced here: peripheral blood, sampled in the first trimester of pregnancy. The receptors come from a female donor with multiple sclerosis, enrolled in a pregnancy study. The CDR3 runs from the conserved cysteine through the conserved F or W. D genes are given only for firm matches. Clone size is shown for a subset of rows, as once, few, many or a class of expanded clone.

>TRBV7-2|TRBJ2-7|15|once|NA
CASSPLQGGVGEQYF
TGTGCCAGCAGCCCCCTCCAGGGAGGCGTTGGGGAGCAGTACTTC
>TRBV30|TRBJ1-1|13|few|NA
CAWSVTGGTEAFF
TGTGCCTGGAGTGTCACGGGTGGTACTGAAGCTTTCTTT
>TRBV4-3|TRBJ2-2|16|NA|NA
CASSQSTSRNTGELFF
TGCGCCAGCAGCCAATCTACTAGCCGAAACACCGGGGAGCTGTTTTTT
>TRBV6-5|TRBJ1-1|16|NA|NA
CASSYFRGGVNTEAFF
TGTGCCAGCAGTTACTTTCGAGGGGGAGTGAACACTGAAGCTTTCTTT
>TRBV4-3|TRBJ1-6|15|NA|NA
CASSQVLGGRSPLHF
TGCGCCAGCAGCCAAGTTCTAGGGGGACGTTCACCCCTCCACTTT
>TRBV19|TRBJ2-7|15|NA|NA
CASSLASDSRDEQYF
TGTGCCAGTAGTTTAGCGTCGGACAGTCGCGACGAGCAGTACTTC
>TRBV2|TRBJ1-2|15|NA|NA
CASSEVSGVTYGYTF
TGTGCCAGCAGTGAAGTATCAGGGGTGACCTATGGCTACACCTTC
>TRBV9|TRBJ2-7|15|once|NA
CASSVGKGQVYEQYF
TGTGCCAGCAGCGTAGGCAAGGGACAAGTTTACGAGCAGTACTTC
>TRBV27|TRBJ1-5|14|once|NA
CASALYRNDQPQHF
TGCGCCAGCGCCCTTTACAGGAACGATCAGCCCCAGCATTTT
>TRBV18|TRBJ2-7|14|NA|TRBD1
CASSYDRGAHEQYF
TGTGCCAGCTCATACGACAGGGGGGCCCACGAGCAGTACTTC
>TRBV18|TRBJ1-2|14|NA|TRBD1
CASSPDTGGSGYTF
TGTGCCAGCTCACCAGATACAGGGGGTAGTGGCTACACCTTC
>TRBV19|TRBJ1-6|15|few|TRBD1
CASRDRGKSNSPLHF
TGTGCCAGTAGGGACAGGGGGAAGTCGAATTCACCCCTCCACTTT
>TRBV5-5|TRBJ2-7|15|once|NA
CASSLEYGTRHEQYF
TGTGCCAGCAGCTTGGAATACGGGACAAGACACGAGCAGTACTTC
>TRBV4-2|TRBJ1-1|16|NA|TRBD1
CASSKGQGAKNTEAFF
TGTGCCAGCAGCAAAGGACAGGGGGCTAAGAACACTGAAGCTTTCTTT
>TRBV2|TRBJ2-3|18|NA|TRBD2
CASSQTGRGGPGADTQYF
TGTGCCAGCAGCCAGACCGGGCGGGGGGGGCCCGGGGCAGATACGCAGTATTTT
>TRBV19|TRBJ2-2|14|NA|NA
CASSPGHATGELFF
TGTGCCAGTAGTCCGGGACACGCAACCGGGGAGCTGTTTTTT
>TRBV5-6|TRBJ2-3|16|NA|TRBD1
CASTFEETGVTDTQYF
TGTGCCAGCACCTTTGAGGAGACAGGGGTCACAGATACGCAGTATTTT
>TRBV6-5|TRBJ1-2|14|NA|NA
CASSYEDRGSGYTF
TGTGCCAGCAGTTACGAGGACAGAGGGTCTGGCTACACCTTC
>TRBV27|TRBJ1-2|14|few|TRBD1
CASILQGAAHGYTF
TGTGCCAGCATCCTACAGGGGGCGGCGCATGGCTACACCTTC
>TRBV14|TRBJ2-7|17|NA|TRBD1
CASSPERGGLRSYEQYF
TGTGCCAGCAGCCCTGAAAGAGGGGGCCTACGCTCCTACGAGCAGTACTTC
>TRBV6-6|TRBJ1-1|13|NA|TRBD1
CASRRDRGPEAFF
TGTGCCAGCAGACGGGACAGGGGCCCTGAAGCTTTCTTT